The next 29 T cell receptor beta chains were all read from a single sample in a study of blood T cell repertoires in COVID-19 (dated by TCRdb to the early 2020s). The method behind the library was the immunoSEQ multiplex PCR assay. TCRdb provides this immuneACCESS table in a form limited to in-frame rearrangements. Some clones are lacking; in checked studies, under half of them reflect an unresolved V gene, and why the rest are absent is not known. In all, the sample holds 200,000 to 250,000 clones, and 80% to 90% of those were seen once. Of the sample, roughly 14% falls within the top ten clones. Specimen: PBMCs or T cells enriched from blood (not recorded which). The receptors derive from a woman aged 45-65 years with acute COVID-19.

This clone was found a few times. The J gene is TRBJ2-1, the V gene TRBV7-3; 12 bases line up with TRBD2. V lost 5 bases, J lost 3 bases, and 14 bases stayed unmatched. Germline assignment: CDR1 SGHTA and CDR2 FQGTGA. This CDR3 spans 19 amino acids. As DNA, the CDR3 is TGTGCCAGCAGCCCGACTAGCGGGAGTTCCTTCGTTAACTACAATGAGCAGTTCTTC. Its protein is CASSPTSGSSFVNYNEQFF.

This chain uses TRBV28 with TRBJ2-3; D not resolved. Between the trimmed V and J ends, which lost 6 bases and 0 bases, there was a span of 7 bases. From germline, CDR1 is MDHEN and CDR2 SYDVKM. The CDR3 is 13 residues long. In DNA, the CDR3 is TGTGCCAGCAGCCCCGGGAGCACAGATACGCAGTATTTT. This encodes CASSPGSTDTQYF.

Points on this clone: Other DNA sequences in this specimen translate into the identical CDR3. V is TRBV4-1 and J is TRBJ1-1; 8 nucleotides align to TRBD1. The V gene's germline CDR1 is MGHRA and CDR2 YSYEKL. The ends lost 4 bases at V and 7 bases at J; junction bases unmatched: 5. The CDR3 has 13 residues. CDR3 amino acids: CASSLRGQGEAFF. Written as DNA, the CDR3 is TGCGCCAGCAGCCTCAGGGGGCAGGGTGAAGCTTTCTTT.

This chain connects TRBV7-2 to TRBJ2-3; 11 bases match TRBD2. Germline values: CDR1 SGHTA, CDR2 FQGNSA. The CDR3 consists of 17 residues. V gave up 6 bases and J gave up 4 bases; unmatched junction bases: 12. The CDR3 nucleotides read TGTGCCAGCAGTCGCGGACTAGCGGGTCGAGGGGCAGATACGCAGTATTTT. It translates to CASSRGLAGRGADTQYF. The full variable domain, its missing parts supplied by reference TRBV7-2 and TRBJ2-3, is GAGVSQSPSNKVTEKGKDVELRCDPISGHTALYWYRQSLGQGLEFLIYFQGNSAPDKSGLPSDRFSAERTGGSVSTLTIQRTQQEDSAVYLCASSRGLAGRGADTQYFGPGTRLTVL.

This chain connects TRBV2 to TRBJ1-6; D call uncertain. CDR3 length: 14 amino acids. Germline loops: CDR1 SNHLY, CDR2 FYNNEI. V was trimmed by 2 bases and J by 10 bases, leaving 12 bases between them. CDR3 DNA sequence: TGTGCCAGCAGTGAACAGAGGGCAGACTCACCCCTCCACTTT. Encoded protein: CASSEQRADSPLHF. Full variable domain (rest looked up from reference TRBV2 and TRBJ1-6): EPEVTQTPSHQVTQMGQEVILRCVPISNHLYFYWYRQILGQKVEFLVSFYNNEISEKSEIFDDQFSVERPDGSNFTLKIRSTKLEDSAMYFCASSEQRADSPLHFGNGTRLTVT.

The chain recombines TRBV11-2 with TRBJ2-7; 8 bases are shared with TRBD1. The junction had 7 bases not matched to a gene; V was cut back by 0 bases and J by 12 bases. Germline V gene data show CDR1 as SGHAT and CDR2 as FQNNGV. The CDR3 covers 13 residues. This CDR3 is CASSLDQAGGLYF. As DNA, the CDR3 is TGTGCCAGCAGCTTAGATCAAGCAGGGGGCCTGTACTTC.

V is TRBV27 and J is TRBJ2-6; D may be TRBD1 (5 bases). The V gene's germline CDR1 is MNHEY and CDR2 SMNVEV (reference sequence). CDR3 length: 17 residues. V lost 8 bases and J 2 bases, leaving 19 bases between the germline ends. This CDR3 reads CASASASTGPGANVLTF. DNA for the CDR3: TGTGCCAGCGCGTCGGCTTCTACAGGACCTGGGGCCAACGTCCTGACTTTC.

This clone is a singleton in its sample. The CDR3 reads CASSPYAGQSTDTQYF. In DNA, the CDR3 is TGCGCCAGCAGCCCCTATGCGGGACAGAGCACAGATACGCAGTATTTT. The V gene is TRBV5-1, the J gene TRBJ2-3; possibly TRBD1 for D (7 bases). CDR1 and CDR2 (germline): SGHRS, YFSETQ. The germline V and J ends were trimmed by 4 bases and 0 bases, with 15 bases remaining between them. The CDR3 is 16 amino acids.

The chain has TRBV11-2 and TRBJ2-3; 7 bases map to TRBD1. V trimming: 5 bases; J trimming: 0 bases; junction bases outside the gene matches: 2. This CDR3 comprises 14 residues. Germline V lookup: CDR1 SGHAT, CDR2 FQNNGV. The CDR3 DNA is TGTGCCAGCAGCCCCAGGGGGAGCACAGATACGCAGTATTTT. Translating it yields CASSPRGSTDTQYF.

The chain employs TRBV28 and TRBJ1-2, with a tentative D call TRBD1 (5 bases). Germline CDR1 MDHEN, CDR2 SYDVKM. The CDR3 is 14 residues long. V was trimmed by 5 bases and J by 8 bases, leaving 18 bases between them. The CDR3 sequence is CASSVQVGQGGYTF. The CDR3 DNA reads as TGTGCCAGCAGTGTCCAGGTGGGGCAGGGAGGCTACACCTTC.

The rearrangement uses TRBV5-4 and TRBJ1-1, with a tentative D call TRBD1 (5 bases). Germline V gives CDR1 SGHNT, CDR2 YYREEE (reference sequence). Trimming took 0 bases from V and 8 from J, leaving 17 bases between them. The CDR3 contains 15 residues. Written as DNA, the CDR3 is TGTGCCAGCAGCTTGGGCAGGGCTGAATGGCGAGAAGCTTTCTTT. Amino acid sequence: CASSLGRAEWREAFF. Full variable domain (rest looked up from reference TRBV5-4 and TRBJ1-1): ETGVTQSPTHLIKTRGQQVTLRCSSQSGHNTVSWYQQALGQGPQFIFQYYREEENGRGNFPPRFSGLQFPNYSSELNVNALELDDSALYLCASSLGRAEWREAFFGQGTRLTVV.

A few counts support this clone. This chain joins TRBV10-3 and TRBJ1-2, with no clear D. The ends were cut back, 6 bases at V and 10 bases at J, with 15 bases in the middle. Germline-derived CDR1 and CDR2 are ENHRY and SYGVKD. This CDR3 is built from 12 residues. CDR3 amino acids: CAIRDTGVPYTF. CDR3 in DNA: TGTGCCATCAGAGATACGGGAGTACCCTACACCTTC.

Here the CDR3 reads CATGLAGENIQYF. CDR3 coding DNA: TGTGCCACCGGACTAGCGGGGGAAAACATTCAGTACTTC. This chain joins TRBV10-3 and TRBJ2-4; 13 nucleotides line up with TRBD2. The CDR3 is 13 amino acids. Per germline, CDR1 ENHRY and CDR2 SYGVKD. The V and J ends lost 10 bases and 5 bases, in that order; junction bases with no gene match: 2.

CDR3 in amino acids: CAIEGGGEKPDTQYF. The DNA for the CDR3 is TGTGCCATCGAAGGCGGGGGAGAGAAACCAGATACGCAGTATTTT. The chain couples TRBV24-1 to TRBJ2-3; 7 nucleotides align to TRBD2. Germline V CDR1 and CDR2: KGHDR, SFDVKD. The length of the CDR3 is 15 residues. The V and J ends lost 11 bases and 4 bases, in that order; junction bases with no gene match: 14.

The CDR3 spells CASSLGGQANTGELFF. The CDR3 DNA is TGTGCCAGCAGCTTAGGGGGACAAGCGAACACCGGGGAGCTGTTTTTT. The chain links TRBV7-2 to TRBJ2-2, with D maybe TRBD1 (6 bases). Germline CDR1 is SGHTA and CDR2 is FQGNSA. CDR3 length: 16 amino acids. V lost 1 base and J 0 bases, leaving 9 bases between the germline ends. Together with reference TRBV7-2 and TRBJ2-2, the CDR3 gives the full variable domain: GAGVSQSPSNKVTEKGKDVELRCDPISGHTALYWYRQSLGQGLEFLIYFQGNSAPDKSGLPSDRFSAERTGGSVSTLTIQRTQQEDSAVYLCASSLGGQANTGELFFGEGSRLTVL.

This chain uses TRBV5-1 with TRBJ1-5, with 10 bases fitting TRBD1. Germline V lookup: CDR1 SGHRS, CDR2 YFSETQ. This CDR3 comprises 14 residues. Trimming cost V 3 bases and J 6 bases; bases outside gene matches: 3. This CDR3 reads CASSWGQGSQPQHF. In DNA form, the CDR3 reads TGCGCCAGCAGCTGGGGACAGGGGAGTCAGCCCCAGCATTTT.

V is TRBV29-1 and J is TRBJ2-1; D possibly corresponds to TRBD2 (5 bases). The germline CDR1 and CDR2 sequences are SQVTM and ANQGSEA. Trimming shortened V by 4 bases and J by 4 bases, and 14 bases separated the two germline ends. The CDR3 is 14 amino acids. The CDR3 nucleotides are TGCAGCGTTGTTGGAGCGGCCCCTTACAATGAGCAGTTCTTC. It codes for CSVVGAAPYNEQFF.

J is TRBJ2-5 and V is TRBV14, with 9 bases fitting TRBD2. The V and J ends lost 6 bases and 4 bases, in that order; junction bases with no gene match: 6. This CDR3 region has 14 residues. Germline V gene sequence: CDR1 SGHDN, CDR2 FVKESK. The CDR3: CASSYSGSGETQYF. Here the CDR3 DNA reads TGTGCCAGCAGTTATAGCGGGAGTGGAGAGACCCAGTACTTC.

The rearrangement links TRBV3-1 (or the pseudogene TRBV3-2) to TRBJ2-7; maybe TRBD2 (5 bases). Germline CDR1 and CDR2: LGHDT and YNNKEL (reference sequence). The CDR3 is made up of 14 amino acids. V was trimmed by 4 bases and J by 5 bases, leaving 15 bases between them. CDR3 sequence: CASSPRPGGHEQYF. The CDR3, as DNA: TGTGCCAGCAGCCCCCGGCCTGGAGGTCACGAGCAGTACTTC.

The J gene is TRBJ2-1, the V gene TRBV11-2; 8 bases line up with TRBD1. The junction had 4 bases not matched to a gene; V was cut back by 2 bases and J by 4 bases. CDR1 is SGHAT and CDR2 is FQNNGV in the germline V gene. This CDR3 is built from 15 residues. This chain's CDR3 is CASSLMTGEYNEQFF. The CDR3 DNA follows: TGTGCCAGCAGCTTAATGACAGGGGAGTACAATGAGCAGTTCTTC.

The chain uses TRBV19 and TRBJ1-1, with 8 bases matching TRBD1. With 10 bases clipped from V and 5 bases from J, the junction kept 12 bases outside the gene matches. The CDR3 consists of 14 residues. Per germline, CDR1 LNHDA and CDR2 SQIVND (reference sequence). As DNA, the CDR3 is TGTGCCACCCGGGACAGGACAAGGGGGACTGAAGCTTTCTTT. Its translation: CATRDRTRGTEAFF.

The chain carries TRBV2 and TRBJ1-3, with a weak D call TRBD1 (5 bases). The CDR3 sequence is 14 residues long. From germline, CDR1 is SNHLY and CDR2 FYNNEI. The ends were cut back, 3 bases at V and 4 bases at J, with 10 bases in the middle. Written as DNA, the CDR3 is TGTGCCAGCAGTGAGCCCAGGGCCGGAAACACCATATATTTT. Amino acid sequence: CASSEPRAGNTIYF.

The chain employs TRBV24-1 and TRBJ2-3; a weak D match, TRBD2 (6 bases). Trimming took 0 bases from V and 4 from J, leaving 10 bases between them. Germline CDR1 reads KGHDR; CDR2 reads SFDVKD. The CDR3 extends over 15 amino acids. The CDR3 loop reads CATSDLRGISDTQYF. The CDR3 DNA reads TGTGCCACCAGTGATTTGCGGGGGATCTCAGATACGCAGTATTTT.

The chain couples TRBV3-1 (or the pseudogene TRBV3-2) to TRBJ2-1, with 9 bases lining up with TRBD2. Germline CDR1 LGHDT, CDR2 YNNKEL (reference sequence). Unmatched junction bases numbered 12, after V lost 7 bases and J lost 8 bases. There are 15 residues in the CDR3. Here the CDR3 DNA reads TGTGCCAGCACCCAGTCGGCTAGCGGGACATATGAGCAGTTCTTC. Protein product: CASTQSASGTYEQFF.

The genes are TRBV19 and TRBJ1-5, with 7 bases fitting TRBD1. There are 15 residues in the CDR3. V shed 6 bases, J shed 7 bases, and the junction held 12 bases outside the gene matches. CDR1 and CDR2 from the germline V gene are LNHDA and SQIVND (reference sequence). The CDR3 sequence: CASRPVAGGRQPQHF. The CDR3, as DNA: TGTGCCAGTAGGCCCGTGGCAGGGGGACGGCAGCCCCAGCATTTT. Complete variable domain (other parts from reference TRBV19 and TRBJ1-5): DGGITQSPKYLFRKEGQNVTLSCEQNLNHDAMYWYRQDPGQGLRLIYYSQIVNDFQKGDIAEGYSVSREKKESFPLTVTSAQKNPTAFYLCASRPVAGGRQPQHFGDGTRLSIL.

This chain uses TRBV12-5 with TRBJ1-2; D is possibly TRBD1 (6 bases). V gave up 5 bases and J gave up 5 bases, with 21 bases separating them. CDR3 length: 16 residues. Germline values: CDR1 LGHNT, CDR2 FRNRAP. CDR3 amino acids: CASGRGVAGAEYGYTF. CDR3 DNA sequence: TGTGCTAGTGGTCGTGGGGTGGCGGGGGCTGAGTATGGCTACACCTTC.

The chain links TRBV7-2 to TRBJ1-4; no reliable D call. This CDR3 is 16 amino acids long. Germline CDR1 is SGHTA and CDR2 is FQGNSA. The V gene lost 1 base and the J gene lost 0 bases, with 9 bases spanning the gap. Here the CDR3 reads CASSLVEGPTNEKLFF. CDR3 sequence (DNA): TGTGCCAGCAGCTTAGTTGAGGGTCCAACTAATGAAAAACTGTTTTTT.

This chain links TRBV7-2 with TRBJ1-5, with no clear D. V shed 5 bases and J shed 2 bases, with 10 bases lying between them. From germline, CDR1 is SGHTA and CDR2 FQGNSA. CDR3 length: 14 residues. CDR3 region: CASSPGGGNQPQHF. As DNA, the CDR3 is TGTGCCAGCAGCCCAGGCGGGGGCAATCAGCCCCAGCATTTT.

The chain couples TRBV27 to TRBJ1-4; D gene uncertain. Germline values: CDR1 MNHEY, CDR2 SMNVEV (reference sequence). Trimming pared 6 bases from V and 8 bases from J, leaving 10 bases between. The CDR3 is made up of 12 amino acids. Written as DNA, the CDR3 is TGTGCCAGCAGGAACCTACCAGAAAAACTGTTTTTT. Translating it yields CASRNLPEKLFF. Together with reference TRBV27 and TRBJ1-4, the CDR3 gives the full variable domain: EAQVTQNPRYLITVTGKKLTVTCSQNMNHEYMSWYRQDPGLGLRQIYYSMNVEVTDKGDVPEGYKVSRKEKRNFPLILESPSPNQTSLYFCASRNLPEKLFFGSGTQLSVL.